Sequencing of this T cell receptor beta chain was carried out in a study of beta chain features in type 1 diabetes (dated by TCRdb to the late 2010s). With respect to the entire study: Mean age, gender distribution, total cell number and subset yield did not differ between patients and healthy donors. A total of 107,917,701 sorted cells were examined across all samples, and a strong correlation was observed between cell number per subset and RNA yield. In the study, recently diagnosed type 1 diabetes patients and matched healthy donors were compared on the TCRB repertoires of their sorted circulating CD4+ T cell subsets. Regulatory and stem cell-like memory subsets were obtained from only 8 patients and roughly eight healthy donors, while naive and central memory subsets were obtained from all 30 or so donors.

Of note for this clone: Its target antigen remains unknown. It has no much larger one-base neighbor in the sample; base qualities were not kept.

Spanning cysteine to phenylalanine, the CDR3 consists of 15 amino acids. Here the CDR3 DNA is all that survives: 45 bases in frame from base 1. The germline V gene specifies SGHTA as CDR1 and FQGNSA as CDR2. Between the V and J ends, shortened by 5 bases and 6 bases respectively, the junction contains 19 bases. General conclusions and limits of the study: The naive, central memory and regulatory TCRB repertoires appeared to resemble one another more closely among patients than among healthy donors. At VDJ recombination sites, patients with type 1 diabetes made fewer insertions and deleted more nucleotides, a pattern implying thymic rearrangement abnormalities. HLA sub-analyses involved small numbers of individuals, so any influence of HLA type on TCRB rearrangement remained unresolved. Shorter templates might be favored by PCR, yet because patient and control samples were amplified and corrected together, any such skew would affect both groups equally. Type 1 diabetes patients showed a moderate but significant shortening of TCRB CDR3 length in all four CD4+ subsets. Because cDNA rather than genomic DNA was sequenced, highly expressing activated cells could have been over-represented, although no difference in activation and CD3 levels was found between groups.

The entire amount of isolated RNA was reverse transcribed using the High Capacity cDNA Reverse Transcription Kit, so the sequenced TCRB transcripts were expressed ones. Naive, central memory and regulatory T cell samples underwent deep immunoSEQ sequencing, averaging around 3.9 million total reads per sample. Sorted cells were lysed in RLT buffer, and RNA was extracted using DNase-treated RNeasy Micro or Mini kits according to cell number. To prevent cross-contamination, each cell subset was processed individually, whereas patient and healthy donor samples were processed jointly. Using the immunoSEQ multiplex PCR, TCRB sequences were amplified from cDNA into 87-bp fragments spanning the CDR3 region. Sequencing of the amplicons was done on the Illumina HiSeq platform. As for the original processing: PCR bias was corrected computationally using synthetic template baselines, and reads within Hamming distance 2 were collapsed, with unmergeable singletons discarded. Reads were aligned against IMGT to assign V, D and J genes, CDR3 length and insertions or deletions at six rearrangement sites. Within each subset, clonotype counts were normalized to the number of sorted cells before true diversity and Gini coefficients were calculated with the tcR R package. Repertoire sharing was quantified using the overlap coefficient calculated on TCRB nucleotide sequences. This is the immuneACCESS table as TCRdb keeps it, with only in-frame sequences that have V and J called. A part of the clones is gone; compared with another copy, unresolved V genes explain less than half, and the rest is unexplained. The V and J calls and the clone size are those of that table, but D and trimming were determined from the DNA. The sample table records almost 350,000 clones; around 8% of these occur just once. The ten biggest clones cover 0.44% of the sample.

Each donor gave one peripheral blood draw, approximately 120 mL on average, collected into heparinised tubes. Using a panel that included CD45RO, CCR7, CD25, CD127, CD95 and CD27, naive, central memory, regulatory and stem cell-like memory CD4+ T cells were sorted on a BD FACSAria II. A purity above 98% was achieved for all sorted populations. Right away, PBMCs were isolated by Lymphoprep density gradient centrifugation and were stained directly, with no culture step. So that batch effects would be minimized, each experiment stained and sorted samples in pairs, pairing one healthy donor with one patient.

The V and J segments used are TRBV7-2 and TRBJ1-2; possibly the D gene is TRBD1, per 5 matching bases. The receptor's source is a woman aged 18-29 years in good health. Sample: central memory CD4+ T cells from blood. The DNA sequence follows: TGTGCCAGCAGCCTCCAAACCCACACGACAGATGGCTACACCTTC. This yields the protein CASSLQTHTTDGYTF.